Presented here are 24 T cell receptor beta chains from one specimen sequenced in a study of Ad26.COV2.S vaccination and SARS-CoV-2 variants (dated by TCRdb to about 2021). Libraries were prepared through the immunoSEQ multiplex PCR assay. Held by TCRdb, this immuneACCESS table contains in-frame sequences only and omits some clones. Under half of the omission traces to an unresolved V gene where checked; the cause of the rest is unknown. The sample table lists just under 250,000 clones, roughly 90% of them with a count of one. The ten largest clones take up about 10% of the sample. Sample treatment or condition, as interpreted from the label and publication: around 19 received Ad26.COV2.S at low or high dose, single or two shots; 5 received placebo; per-sample allocation not given. Repertoires of vaccine and placebo recipients were sequenced from samples taken on day 63 after the first injection.

The sample was peripheral blood, taken in a trial of Ad26.COV2.S vaccine versus placebo. The source of these receptors is a person between 18 and 60 years old who received the Ad26.COV2.S COVID-19 vaccine or a placebo.

The chain joins TRBV27 to TRBJ1-2, with TRBD1 identical over 10 bases. CDR3 length equals 14 residues. V gave up 5 bases and J gave up 7 bases; unmatched junction bases: 7. CDR1 is MNHEY and CDR2 is SMNVEV in the germline V gene (reference sequence). CDR3 DNA: TGTGCCAGCAGTCAGGGACAGGGGATTCTTGGCTACACCTTC. Residues: CASSQGQGILGYTF.

This clone was recorded once. CDR3 sequence: CASWASGQGNSPLHF. DNA for the CDR3: TGTGCCAGCTGGGCCTCGGGACAGGGGAATTCACCCCTCCACTTT. The chain links TRBV28 to TRBJ1-6; 10 bases agree with TRBD1. The CDR3 has 15 amino acids. V was clipped by 8 bases and J by 7 bases; unmatched bases: 8. The germline V gene has CDR1 MDHEN and CDR2 SYDVKM.

This clone was detected only a few times. The J gene is TRBJ2-5, the V gene TRBV5-1; tentatively, D is TRBD2 (5 bases). Germline CDR1 reads SGHRS; CDR2 reads YFSETQ. Trimming cost V 3 bases and J 1 base, with 13 bases left between them. The CDR3 runs to 15 residues. CDR3 sequence reads: CASSYLGRGQETQYF. The CDR3 DNA sequence: TGCGCCAGCAGCTACCTCGGACGGGGCCAAGAGACCCAGTACTTC. Based on the CDR3 plus reference TRBV5-1 and TRBJ2-5, the full variable domain is KAGVTQTPRYLIKTRGQQVTLSCSPISGHRSVSWYQQTPGQGLQFLFEYFSETQRNKGNFPGRFSGRQFSNSRSEMNVSTLELGDSALYLCASSYLGRGQETQYFGPGTRLLVL.

The CDR3 region is CASSLAPGQGTEQYF. The CDR3 coding sequence is TGTGCCAGCAGCTTAGCCCCGGGACAGGGAACCGAGCAGTACTTC. This sequence joins TRBV7-2 and TRBJ2-7; TRBD1 matches at 9 bases. J lost 6 bases, V lost 0 bases, and 6 bases had no gene match. CDR3 length: 15 residues. Germline V CDR1 and CDR2: SGHTA, FQGNSA.

This chain joins TRBV19 and TRBJ2-7; TRBD2 matches 8 bases. This CDR3 contains 14 residues. The junction had 11 bases not matched to a gene; V was cut back by 10 bases and J by 3 bases. Germline V CDR1 and CDR2: LNHDA, SQIVND (reference sequence). The CDR3 spells CATTSGGGGYEQYF. The CDR3 coding sequence is TGTGCCACAACTAGCGGTGGAGGGGGCTACGAGCAGTACTTC.

The rearrangement joins TRBV9 to TRBJ1-2; D gene ambiguous. CDR1 is SGDLS, CDR2 YYNGEE, per germline. This CDR3 is built from 14 residues. V was cut by 3 bases and J by 4 bases, with 13 bases left in between. CDR3 nucleotides: TGTGCCAGCAGCGATGCCGAAACGGGCTATGGCTACACCTTC. This sequence encodes CASSDAETGYGYTF.

This clone was detected only a few times. The V gene is TRBV5-5, the J gene TRBJ2-7, with 8 nucleotides matching TRBD1. Germline CDR1 SGHKS, CDR2 YYEKEE (reference sequence). V was clipped by 2 bases and J by 3 bases; unmatched bases: 4. CDR3 length: 14 amino acids. The CDR3 DNA reads TGTGCCAGCAGCTTAGGACAGGGTATCTACGAGCAGTACTTC. This sequence encodes CASSLGQGIYEQYF.

This rearrangement joins TRBV28 to TRBJ2-7; unclear D gene. This CDR3 region has 15 residues. V was shortened by 5 bases and J by 0 bases, with 14 bases between the two germline ends. Germline values: CDR1 MDHEN, CDR2 SYDVKM. CDR3 loop: CASSRRLGSSYEQYF. The CDR3 region has the DNA TGTGCCAGCAGTCGCCGACTGGGAAGCTCCTACGAGCAGTACTTC.

This chain uses TRBV6-1 with TRBJ2-2; no firm D call. CDR1 and CDR2 (germline): MNHNS, SASEGT. Between the trimmed V and J ends, which lost 6 bases and 6 bases, there was a span of 8 bases. The CDR3 is 12 residues long. The chain's CDR3 is CASRRGPGELFF. The CDR3 DNA follows: TGTGCCAGCAGGCGAGGTCCCGGGGAGCTGTTTTTT.

V gene TRBV7-2 combines with J gene TRBJ2-7; D ambiguous. The V gene lost 2 bases and the J gene lost 2 bases, with 10 bases spanning the gap. The CDR3 has 14 residues. In germline, CDR1 is SGHTA, CDR2 FQGNSA. CDR3 nucleotides: TGTGCCAGCAGCTTATCCAAGGCAACCTACGAGCAGTACTTC. It is translated as CASSLSKATYEQYF.

On this clone: One end of the junction varies from germline; a read error may be responsible. This chain joins TRBV7-2 and TRBJ2-1, with 13 bases identical to TRBD2. The germline gives CDR1 SGHTA, CDR2 FQGNSA. This CDR3 contains 12 residues. The CDR3 DNA reads TGTGCCAGCAGCACAGGACTAGCGGGAGTGATCTTC. This sequence encodes CASSTGLAGVIF.

V usage is TRBV11-1 and J usage is TRBJ2-4; no reliable D call. CDR3 length: 12 amino acids. The germline V gene has CDR1 SGHAT and CDR2 FQDESV (reference sequence). Trimming took off 1 base at V and 5 bases at J, with 3 bases between the two ends. Written as DNA, the CDR3 is TGTGCCAGCAGCTTAGGGCAAAACATTCAGTACTTC. This gives the protein CASSLGQNIQYF.

The CDR3 protein is CAWTGTRGDTQYF. In nucleotides, the CDR3 is TGTGCCTGGACGGGCACGCGAGGAGATACGCAGTATTTT. This rearrangement joins TRBV30 to TRBJ2-3; D call uncertain. Germline values: CDR1 GTSNPN, CDR2 SVGIG (reference sequence). This CDR3 spans 13 amino acids. Trimming pared 4 bases from V and 5 bases from J, leaving 13 bases between.

The V and J genes are TRBV20-1 and TRBJ2-3; tentatively, D is TRBD2 (5 bases). The CDR3 length is 10 residues. V was cut by 5 bases and J by 7 bases, with 7 bases left in between. Germline V gene lookup returns CDR1 DFQATT and CDR2 SNEGSKA (reference sequence). This chain's CDR3 is CSASGNTQYF. The CDR3 region has the DNA TGCAGTGCTTCCGGGAATACGCAGTATTTT.

This clone was observed a handful of times. The V call is TRBV5-1, the J call TRBJ2-1, with D perhaps TRBD2 (6 bases). Germline values: CDR1 SGHRS, CDR2 YFSETQ. V shed 6 bases and J shed 14 bases, with 15 bases lying between them. This CDR3 has 11 amino acids. Here the CDR3 reads CASNGVGGEFF. The DNA for the CDR3 is TGCGCCAGCAATGGTGTCGGGGGAGAGTTCTTC.

The chain links TRBV9 to TRBJ1-5; D is perhaps TRBD1 (6 bases). Germline CDR1 and CDR2: SGDLS and YYNGEE. The V and J ends lost 3 bases and 8 bases respectively, with 12 bases between them. This CDR3 has 13 amino acids. This chain's CDR3 is CASSEQGSKPQHF. In DNA form, the CDR3 reads TGTGCCAGCAGCGAGCAGGGGTCAAAGCCCCAGCATTTT.

Only a few counts were recorded for this clone. This chain joins TRBV19 and TRBJ1-2; 7 bases agree with TRBD1. Unmatched junction bases numbered 7, after V lost 8 bases and J lost 4 bases. Germline V gives CDR1 LNHDA, CDR2 SQIVND (reference sequence). This CDR3 region has 13 residues. The CDR3 region is CASVDRAGYGYTF. The DNA for the CDR3 is TGTGCCAGTGTAGACAGGGCGGGCTATGGCTACACCTTC. Variable domain in full (rest from reference TRBV19 and TRBJ1-2): DGGITQSPKYLFRKEGQNVTLSCEQNLNHDAMYWYRQDPGQGLRLIYYSQIVNDFQKGDIAEGYSVSREKKESFPLTVTSAQKNPTAFYLCASVDRAGYGYTFGSGTRLTVV.

V usage is TRBV20-1 and J usage is TRBJ2-3; 10 bases match TRBD2. The CDR3 is 15 amino acids. Looked up from germline, CDR1 is DFQATT and CDR2 is SNEGSKA (reference sequence). The V gene end was trimmed by 8 bases and the J gene end by 5 bases; junction bases not matched to a gene: 13. CDR3 nucleotide sequence: TGCAGTCCGAGTGGGAGCGGGGGGGCCTTAGATACGCAGTATTTT. Its translation: CSPSGSGGALDTQYF.

The V gene is TRBV30, the J gene TRBJ2-7, with TRBD2 identical over 11 bases. The CDR3 consists of 15 residues. Germline V gene sequence: CDR1 GTSNPN, CDR2 SVGIG (reference sequence). V trimming: 0 bases; J trimming: 5 bases; junction bases outside the gene matches: 6. In nucleotides, the CDR3 is TGTGCCTGGAGTGTACTAGCGGGGGCTGGCCACGAGCAGTACTTC. It encodes CAWSVLAGAGHEQYF.

The J gene is TRBJ2-7, the V gene TRBV6-2 or TRBV6-3; TRBD2 matches 8 bases. Germline V gene sequence: CDR1 MNHEY, CDR2 SVGEGT. The CDR3 has 14 amino acids. V shed 4 bases, J shed 2 bases, and the junction held 4 bases outside the gene matches. The CDR3 is CASSFLAGPYEQYF. Written as DNA, the CDR3 is TGTGCCAGCAGTTTCTTAGCGGGACCCTACGAGCAGTACTTC.

This clone was seen once. The J gene is TRBJ2-7, the V gene TRBV6-6; D is uncertain. The CDR3 contains 12 residues. V lost 10 bases to trimming and J lost 6 bases, with 16 bases between them. Germline V gene data show CDR1 as MNHNY and CDR2 as SVGAGI (reference sequence). CDR3 DNA: TGTGCCACTTCGTCCGACATGGCCGAGCAGTACTTC. It translates to CATSSDMAEQYF.

The chain has TRBV5-1 and TRBJ2-5; weak D call: TRBD1 (5 bases). The germline CDR1 and CDR2 sequences are SGHRS and YFSETQ. V gave up 0 bases and J gave up 2 bases, with 8 bases separating them. This CDR3 contains 14 residues. The CDR3 sequence is CASSLGQTQETQYF. The CDR3 DNA is TGCGCCAGCAGCTTGGGACAGACTCAAGAGACCCAGTACTTC.

In this sample, this clone turned up once. This chain joins TRBV5-3 and TRBJ1-1, with unresolved D. Being an ORF, TRBV5-3 has a function that is uncertain. This CDR3 is built from 16 residues. V was cut by 0 bases and J by 0 bases, with 12 bases left in between. In DNA, the CDR3 is TGTGCCAGAAGCTTGGAAGGAGAGACTTTGAACACTGAAGCTTTCTTT. Translation gives CARSLEGETLNTEAFF.

As for this clone: This same CDR3 is encoded by further DNA sequences in the sample. J is TRBJ2-7 and V is TRBV3-1 (or the pseudogene TRBV3-2); D remains unclear. The CDR3 totals 11 residues. Germline V gene lookup returns CDR1 LGHDT and CDR2 YNNKEL (reference sequence). The V gene lost 2 bases and the J gene lost 5 bases, with 4 bases spanning the gap. The CDR3 DNA follows: TGTGCCAGCAGCCAAAGCCACGAGCAGTACTTC. Translation gives CASSQSHEQYF.